This T cell receptor (beta chain) was sequenced in a study of T cells in Graves' hyperthyroidism and ophthalmopathy (dated by TCRdb to 2018 to 2020). In the study overall: Peripheral blood was collected at initial diagnosis, before any treatment. A discovery cohort of about 95 patients, roughly 43 with Graves' ophthalmopathy and approximately 57 with stable Graves' hyperthyroidism, was used to find distinguishing TCR V-J signatures. Whether ophthalmopathy could be predicted prospectively was tested in an independent validation cohort made up of about 20 hyperthyroidism patients plus 17 patients who later progressed to ophthalmopathy. The roughly 100 discovery patients were randomly divided into training and test sets at a 7:3 ratio. The study also compared thyroid tissue and blood T-cell repertoires from about 6 Graves' hyperthyroidism patients. Once sampling was done, hyperthyroidism patients were given methimazole at a starting dose of 30 mg daily, whereas ophthalmopathy patients were given high-dose intravenous methylprednisolone. The paper reports TCR Vbeta CDR3 sequencing of over 130 peripheral blood samples: around 45 ophthalmopathy, roughly 80 hyperthyroidism and 17 progressor patients. What the study reported, not specific to this receptor: Sample size was not statistically predetermined, and investigators were not blinded to group allocation. A 13 V-J signature model separated ophthalmopathy from stable hyperthyroidism, with about 88% sensitivity and around 84% specificity in cross-validation and 80%/75% in testing. During validation, the model predicted progression to ophthalmopathy a median of approximately 7 months ahead of onset, with around 71% sensitivity and 72% to 85% specificity. Most expanded thyroid clonotypes (frequency above 0.001) were also detected in blood, suggesting blood repertoires may reflect thyroid immune responses.

Graves' hyperthyroidism was defined as stable when no progression to ophthalmopathy occurred over 18 months of follow-up. Hyperthyroidism patients were aged 18 to 65 years and newly diagnosed, with disease duration of less than 2 months. The study excluded patients with uncontrolled infections, other autoimmune diseases, pregnancy or lactation. Diagnoses relied on clinical symptoms, serum thyroxine and TRAb, thyroid ultrasound and orbital computed tomography. Ficoll-Paque density gradient centrifugation was used to isolate PBMCs from about 10 ml of fresh peripheral blood. Trizol reagent was used to extract total RNA, and RNA quality was then checked on an Agilent 2100 Bioanalyzer. About this clonotype itself: Its antigen specificity is not known. Within one base of it there is no much larger clone, and no base qualities were kept.

V and J are truncated by 4 bases and 3 bases respectively, leaving an intervening sequence of 16 bases. The germline V gene encodes CDR1 MNHNS and CDR2 SASEGT. The CDR3 runs 16 residues from the cysteine to the phenylalanine. Left in the record is the CDR3 DNA by itself, 48 bases read in frame from the first base. Amplification of TCR beta CDR3 regions was carried out from RNA transcripts. The first round of RT-PCR for the TCR CDR3 was performed with the HTBI primer set and the Qiagen OneStep RT-PCR kit. Libraries were constructed in a second round of multiplex PCR, after which size selection and purification were carried out. Libraries were sequenced paired-end with 100 bp reads on an Illumina HiSeq2000. On the authors' methods: SOAPnuke was used to process the raw data, throwing out any read that contained adapters or uncalled bases, had a mean Phred below 15, or lacked an exact constant-primer or identifier match. COPE v1.2.5 was used to merge high-quality paired reads, and clonotypes were defined as unique nucleotide sequences. Clonotypes were aligned to IMGT TRBV, TRBD and TRBJ reference segments using MiTCR v1.1. The analysis included only V-J combinations with a frequency above 0.0001, which together covered 99.2% of the repertoires. A TCS score was defined as the ratio of F50 (clonal expansion) to E x V (chaos), with BLOSUM62-based TCRdist applied between CDR3 peptides within each V-J. Welch's t-statistics and random forest reduced approximately 520 V-J features to 13, which were used in a naive Bayes classifier (R e1071). The public reads were reanalyzed by TCRdb: fastp trimming at Q25, MiXCR alignment, in-frame beta chains only. Each CDR3 protein gets just one entry, which takes the most common genes and DNA from the rows behind it. V and J calls and clone size were set by TCRdb, not the authors. In all, the sample holds about 420,000 distinct CDR3 sequences, and 15% to 19% of those were seen once. Around 7.3% of the sample is in the top ten clones.

The TCR comes from a woman aged 18-29 years with Graves' hyperthyroidism. Sequenced material: blood. The sequence joins TRBV6-1 to TRBJ1-3, with the D gene not clear enough to name. The sequence in DNA is TGTGCCAGCAGTGCGAATCCGGCAGGCTTTGGAAACACCATATATTTT. It is translated as CASSANPAGFGNTIYF.